Detailed here is one T cell receptor (beta chain). Method: immunoSEQ multiplex PCR; TCRdb's copy keeps in-frame clones and lacks some. The table lists some 98,000 clones, roughly 87% of them singletons, with 3% to 4% in the top ten. The germline V gene encodes CDR1 SGHRS and CDR2 YFSETQ. CDR3 length: 15 amino acids. The V end lost 0 bases, the J end lost 3 bases, and 12 bases lay between the germline ends. The data derive from a study of cytomegalovirus exposure and HLA in healthy donors. The chain combines TRBV5-1 with TRBJ2-5; D possibly corresponds to TRBD2 (5 bases). Sequenced: PBMCs. The source is a woman aged 25 to 39 in good health and CMV-seronegative. CDR3 amino acids: CASSLAGLTKETQYF. CDR3 bases: TGCGCCAGCAGCTTGGCTGGACTCACGAAAGAGACCCAGTACTTC.